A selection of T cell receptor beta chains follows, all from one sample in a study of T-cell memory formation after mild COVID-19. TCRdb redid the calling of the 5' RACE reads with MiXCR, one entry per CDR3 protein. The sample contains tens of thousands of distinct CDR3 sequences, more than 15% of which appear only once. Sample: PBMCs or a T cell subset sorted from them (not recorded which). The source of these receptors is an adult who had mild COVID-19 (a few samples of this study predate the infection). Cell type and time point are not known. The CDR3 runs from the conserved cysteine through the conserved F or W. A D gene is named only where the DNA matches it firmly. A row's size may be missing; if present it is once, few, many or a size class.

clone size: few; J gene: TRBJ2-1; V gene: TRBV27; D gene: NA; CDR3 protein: CASSLRGLSHNEQFF; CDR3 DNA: TGTGCCAGCAGTTTGAGGGGCCTCAGTCACAATGAGCAGTTCTTC
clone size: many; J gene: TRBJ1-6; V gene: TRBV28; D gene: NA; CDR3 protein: CASSTQTGLYNSPLHF; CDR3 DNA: TGTGCCAGCAGTACCCAGACAGGTTTATATAATTCACCCCTCCACTTT
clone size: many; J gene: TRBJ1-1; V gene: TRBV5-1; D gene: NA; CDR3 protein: CASSLAFSGHPNTEAFF; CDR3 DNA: TGCGCCAGCAGCTTGGCCTTCTCCGGACACCCGAACACTGAAGCTTTCTTT
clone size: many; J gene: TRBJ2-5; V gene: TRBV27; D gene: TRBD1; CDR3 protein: CASKGTGGLGWTQYF; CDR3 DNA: TGTGCCAGCAAGGGGACAGGGGGCTTGGGGTGGACCCAGTACTTC
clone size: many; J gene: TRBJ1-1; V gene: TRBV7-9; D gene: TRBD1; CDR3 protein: CASSLGTGSNVGTEAFF; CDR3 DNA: TGTGCCAGCAGCTTAGGGACAGGCAGTAACGTGGGCACTGAAGCTTTCTTT
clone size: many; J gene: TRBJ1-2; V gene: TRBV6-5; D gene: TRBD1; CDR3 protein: CASSYGLTGVGYTF; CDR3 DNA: TGTGCCAGCAGTTACGGTTTGACAGGGGTAGGCTACACCTTC
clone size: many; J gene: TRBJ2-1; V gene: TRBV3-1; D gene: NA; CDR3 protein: CASSQAMISEQFF; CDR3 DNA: TGTGCCAGCAGCCAAGCGATGATAAGTGAGCAGTTCTTC
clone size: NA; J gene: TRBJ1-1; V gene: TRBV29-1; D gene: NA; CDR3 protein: CSGTTGNTEAFF; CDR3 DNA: TGCAGCGGTACGACGGGAAACACTGAAGCTTTCTTT
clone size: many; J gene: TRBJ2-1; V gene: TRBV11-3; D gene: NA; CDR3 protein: CASSLETADYNEQFF; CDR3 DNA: TGTGCCAGCAGCTTAGAAACGGCGGACTACAATGAGCAGTTCTTC
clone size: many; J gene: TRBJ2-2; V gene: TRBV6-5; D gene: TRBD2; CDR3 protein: CASSLLRLAGFTGELFF; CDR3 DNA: TGTGCCAGCAGCCTACTCCGACTAGCGGGATTCACCGGGGAGCTGTTTTTT